The next 21 T cell receptor beta chains were all read from a single sample in a study of T cells in Graves' hyperthyroidism and ophthalmopathy. RNA transcripts were the template for amplifying TCR beta CDR3 regions. An initial round of RT-PCR targeting the TCR CDR3 relied on the HTBI primer set. TCRdb ran MiXCR on the multiplex PCR reads and lists one entry per CDR3 protein. The sample shows 550,000 to 700,000 distinct CDR3 sequences, roughly 50% of them seen only once. The sequencing input was peripheral blood or thyroid tissue (not recorded which). The source is an adult woman with Graves' disease, either hyperthyroidism or ophthalmopathy (not recorded which).

This clonotype was detected ten times or more. The chain combines TRBV7-2 with TRBJ2-5; TRBD2 agrees at 12 bases. Trimming at V came to 5 bases and at J to 4 bases, leaving 8 bases not matched to a gene. The CDR3 sequence is 16 residues long. Germline values: CDR1 SGHTA, CDR2 FQGNSA. For the CDR3, the DNA is TGTGCCAGCAGCCGAAGACTAGCGGGAGTGAGAGAGACCCAGTACTTC. This translates into CASSRRLAGVRETQYF.

The J gene is TRBJ2-7, the V gene TRBV2; 10 bases match TRBD1. This CDR3 is built from 15 residues. Unmatched junction bases numbered 12, after V lost 8 bases and J lost 5 bases. The germline gives CDR1 SNHLY, CDR2 FYNNEI. The DNA for the CDR3 is TGTGCCAGCTCCTATTCGGGACAGGGGACCCACGAGCAGTACTTC. This gives the protein CASSYSGQGTHEQYF.

The chain is built from TRBV7-6 and TRBJ2-7; 9 bases fit TRBD2. Germline-derived CDR1 and CDR2 are SGHVS and FNYEAQ. CDR3 size: 15 residues. The junction had 9 bases not matched to a gene; V was cut back by 7 bases and J by 2 bases. CDR3 region: CASTPAGGSPYEQYF. CDR3 sequence (DNA): TGTGCCAGCACCCCGGCGGGAGGGTCGCCCTACGAGCAGTACTTC.

The chain employs TRBV11-2 and TRBJ1-4, with TRBD1 matching over 10 bases. The V segment lost 3 bases and the J segment 7 bases; nucleotides outside the gene matches: 5. There are 15 residues in the CDR3. Germline CDR1 is SGHAT and CDR2 is FQNNGV. In DNA, the CDR3 is TGTGCCAGCAGCTTGTCCGGGACAGGGGCTGAAAAACTGTTTTTT. It encodes CASSLSGTGAEKLFF. The entire variable domain, with the rest obtained from reference TRBV11-2 and TRBJ1-4, is as follows: EAGVAQSPRYKIIEKRQSVAFWCNPISGHATLYWYQQILGQGPKLLIQFQNNGVVDDSQLPKDRFSAERLKGVDSTLKIQPAKLEDSAVYLCASSLSGTGAEKLFFGSGTQLSVL.

The chain couples TRBV2 to TRBJ1-1, with D maybe TRBD1 (6 bases). The germline V gene encodes CDR1 SNHLY and CDR2 FYNNEI. This CDR3 has 13 amino acids. V was clipped by 6 bases and J by 4 bases, with 12 bases between them. CDR3 region: CASRSQGGTEAFF. CDR3 in DNA: TGTGCCAGCAGGTCACAGGGCGGCACTGAAGCTTTCTTT.

The V call is TRBV24-1, the J call TRBJ1-1; D gene ambiguous. V gave up 4 bases and J gave up 1 base, with 6 bases separating them. The CDR3 totals 13 residues. Per the germline V gene, CDR1 is KGHDR and CDR2 is SFDVKD. The chain's CDR3 is CATSEWENTEAFF. The CDR3 DNA reads TGTGCCACCAGTGAGTGGGAGAACACTGAAGCTTTCTTT.

This clonotype was seen at least ten times. V and J are TRBV6-5 and TRBJ1-5; 11 bases align to TRBD1. Unmatched junction bases numbered 5, after V lost 6 bases and J lost 7 bases. The CDR3 covers 14 residues. Germline assignment: CDR1 MNHEY and CDR2 SVGAGI. CDR3 sequence: CASSPGQGAQPQHF. Here the CDR3 DNA reads TGTGCCAGCAGCCCAGGACAGGGGGCACAGCCCCAGCATTTT.

The rearrangement joins TRBV20-1 to TRBJ1-5; D not resolved. The germline V gene encodes CDR1 DFQATT and CDR2 SNEGSKA (reference sequence). The V end was cut by 1 base, the J end by 1 base, with 8 bases between. The CDR3 totals 14 residues. The CDR3 nucleotides read TGCAGTGCTAGAGGGGCGGGGAGCAATCAGCCCCAGCATTTT. Amino acid sequence: CSARGAGSNQPQHF.

Many counts were recorded for this clonotype. V gene TRBV15 combines with J gene TRBJ1-2; 7 bases match TRBD1. The CDR3 is 17 amino acids. J gave up 6 bases and V 0 bases, and 13 bases lay outside the gene matches. Germline CDR1 reads LNHNV; CDR2 reads YYDKDF (reference sequence). The chain's CDR3 is CATSRDPLRGLFNGYTF. CDR3 DNA sequence: TGTGCCACCAGCAGAGACCCTCTTAGGGGGCTCTTCAATGGCTACACCTTC.

This clonotype occurred many times. V and J are TRBV20-1 and TRBJ2-5, with D unclear. Germline CDR1 and CDR2: DFQATT and SNEGSKA (reference sequence). The CDR3 extends over 13 amino acids. V lost 4 bases to trimming and J lost 1 base, with 10 bases between them. In DNA, the CDR3 is TGCAGTGCTACCGACCAAATCCAAGAGACCCAGTACTTC. Protein product: CSATDQIQETQYF.

This chain links TRBV12-3 or TRBV12-4 with TRBJ2-2; 8 bases fit TRBD1. CDR3 length: 14 residues. J lost 3 bases, V lost 7 bases, and 4 bases had no gene match. The CDR3 region is CASNPTGDTGELFF. CDR3 nucleotide sequence: TGTGCCAGCAACCCGACAGGGGACACCGGGGAGCTGTTTTTT.

This clonotype appeared a few times. The rearrangement uses TRBV5-6 and TRBJ2-3; D may be TRBD1 (5 bases). Germline-derived CDR1 and CDR2 are SGHDT and YYEEEE. Trimming cost V 5 bases and J 5 bases, with 12 bases left between them. The CDR3 is made up of 13 amino acids. CDR3 bases: TGTGCCAGCAGTCCTGACAGTGGAGATACGCAGTATTTT. Its protein product is CASSPDSGDTQYF. The complete variable domain, with remaining parts taken from reference TRBV5-6 and TRBJ2-3, reads DAGVTQSPTHLIKTRGQQVTLRCSPKSGHDTVSWYQQALGQGPQFIFQYYEEEERQRGNFPDRFSGHQFPNYSSELNVNALLLGDSALYLCASSPDSGDTQYFGPGTRLTVL.

The V and J genes are TRBV28 and TRBJ2-5, with 8 positions matching TRBD1. V shed 6 bases and J 4 bases; nucleotides not matched to a gene: 13. The CDR3 consists of 16 residues. CDR1 MDHEN and CDR2 SYDVKM come from the germline V gene. The CDR3 region has the DNA TGTGCCAGCAGCCAACTGGGACAGGCATCTCGAGAGACCCAGTACTTC. This sequence encodes CASSQLGQASRETQYF.

This clonotype was detected a few times. The chain employs TRBV12-3 or TRBV12-4 and TRBJ2-5; 8 nucleotides agree with TRBD2. The CDR3 consists of 15 residues. Trimming removed 4 bases from V and 5 bases from J; junction bases left unmatched: 9. DNA for the CDR3: TGTGCCAGCAGTTCAAGACAAGCGGGAGTTGAGACCCAGTACTTC. Its protein is CASSSRQAGVETQYF.

The chain combines TRBV7-9 with TRBJ2-2; 9 nucleotides match TRBD2. There are 16 residues in the CDR3. V dropped 4 bases and J dropped 4; count of bases not matched to a gene: 7. Looked up from germline, CDR1 is SEHNR and CDR2 is FQNEAQ (reference sequence). As DNA, the CDR3 is TGTGCCAGCAGCTCCTTAGCGGGAGCGGGCACCGGGGAGCTGTTTTTT. Translation: CASSSLAGAGTGELFF.

The rearrangement joins TRBV5-1 to TRBJ1-4; the D is unclear. Trimming cost V 10 bases and J 4 bases, with 11 bases left between them. This CDR3 contains 12 residues. Germline values: CDR1 SGHRS, CDR2 YFSETQ. The CDR3 coding sequence is TGCGCCGCAGGAGGCGGTAATGAAAAACTGTTTTTT. This gives the protein CAAGGGNEKLFF.

CDR3 bases: TGTGCCACCAGCAGCAGCTTGTTCTCCCCCTACGAGCAGTACTTC. Translation: CATSSSLFSPYEQYF. The chain is built from TRBV15 and TRBJ2-7; D not resolved. The V end was cut by 3 bases, the J end by 2 bases, with 14 bases between. Germline CDR1 is LNHNV and CDR2 is YYDKDF (reference sequence). This CDR3 has 15 amino acids.

This clonotype showed up many times. CDR3 loop: CASSESLGGSYEQYF. In nucleotides, the CDR3 is TGTGCCAGCAGTGAAAGTCTAGGCGGCTCCTACGAGCAGTACTTC. This chain links TRBV6-1 with TRBJ2-7; D uncertain. Germline CDR1 reads MNHNS; CDR2 reads SASEGT. V lost 2 bases to trimming and J lost 0 bases, with 11 bases between them. The CDR3 length is 15 residues.

The chain employs TRBV15 and TRBJ2-5; D possibly corresponds to TRBD1 (5 bases). The germline V gene has CDR1 LNHNV and CDR2 YYDKDF (reference sequence). The CDR3 runs to 14 residues. V was cut by 3 bases and J by 4 bases, with 12 bases left in between. The CDR3 DNA reads TGTGCCACCAGCAGCTTAGGGGCACTAGAGACCCAGTACTTC. Translating gives CATSSLGALETQYF.

This rearrangement joins TRBV10-3 to TRBJ1-6; D perhaps matches TRBD1 (5 bases). Trimming stripped 5 bases from V and 4 bases from J, with 12 bases between. Germline V gene lookup returns CDR1 ENHRY and CDR2 SYGVKD. The CDR3 is made up of 15 amino acids. The DNA for the CDR3 is TGTGCCATCAGTCCAACGACAGCTTATAATTCACCCCTCCACTTT. Amino acid sequence: CAISPTTAYNSPLHF.

V and J are TRBV15 and TRBJ1-5; 8 positions agree with TRBD1. J gave up 9 bases and V 6 bases, and 4 bases lay outside the gene matches. The CDR3 loop spans 12 amino acids. The germline V gene encodes CDR1 LNHNV and CDR2 YYDKDF (reference sequence). The CDR3 sequence: CATSVRGRPQHF. The CDR3 DNA reads TGTGCCACCAGTGTCAGGGGGCGGCCCCAGCATTTT. Together with reference TRBV15 and TRBJ1-5, the CDR3 gives the full variable domain: DAMVIQNPRYQVTQFGKPVTLSCSQTLNHNVMYWYQQKSSQAPKLLFHYYDKDFNNEADTPDNFQSRRPNTSFCFLDIRSPGLGDTAMYLCATSVRGRPQHFGDGTRLSIL.